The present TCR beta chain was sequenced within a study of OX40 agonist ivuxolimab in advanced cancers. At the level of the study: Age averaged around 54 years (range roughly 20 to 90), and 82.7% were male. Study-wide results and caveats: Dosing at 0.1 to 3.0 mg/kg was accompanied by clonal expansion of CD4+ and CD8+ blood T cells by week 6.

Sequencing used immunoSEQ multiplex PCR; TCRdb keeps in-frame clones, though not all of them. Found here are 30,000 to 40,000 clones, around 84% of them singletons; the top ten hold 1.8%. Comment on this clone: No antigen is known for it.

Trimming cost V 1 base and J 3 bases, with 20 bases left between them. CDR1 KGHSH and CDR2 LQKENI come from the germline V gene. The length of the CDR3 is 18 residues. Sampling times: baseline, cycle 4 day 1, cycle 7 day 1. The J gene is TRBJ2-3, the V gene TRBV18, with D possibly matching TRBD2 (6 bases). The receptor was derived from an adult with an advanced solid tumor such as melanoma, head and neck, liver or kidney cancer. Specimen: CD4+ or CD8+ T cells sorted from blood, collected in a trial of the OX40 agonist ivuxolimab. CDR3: CASSPQQGRAGWTDTQYF. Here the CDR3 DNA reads TGTGCCAGCTCACCACAGCAGGGCCGGGCGGGATGGACAGATACGCAGTATTTT.